The text below deals with one T cell receptor (beta chain). It lacks a known antigen. Base qualities are not at hand, and no much larger clone is one base apart. TCR CDR3 regions were amplified from genomic DNA by multiplex PCR using the deep immunoSEQ assay. Extracted genomic DNA from each cell subset was spread evenly across all wells of several immunoSEQ 96-well plates, with each plate serving as a replicate. For sorted subsets, approximately 190 ng of genomic DNA, equivalent to 30,000 or so T cell genomes, went into each replicate PCR. Purified libraries were measured with a Qubit 3.0 fluorometer, size-checked on a Bioanalyzer 2100, and measured again with the KAPA Library Quantification kit. A separate single-read 150-cycle Illumina NextSeq 550 flow cell was used to sequence each immunoSEQ 96-well plate. For the original study's pipeline: The immunoSEQ output contained only junctional sequences without quality scores, so filtering could not match that applied to full-length reads. To assign V/J genes and CDR3, sequences were annotated using PyIR, a Python wrapper for IgBLAST v1.9, with IMGT germline references. Reads were filtered out if the reads had weak V/J assignments (E-value above 1e-6), no CDR3, stop codons, out-of-frame junctions, or ambiguous translated residues. V3J clonotypes were defined as sequences sharing an identical inferred V gene, J gene, and CDR3 amino acid sequence. The percentage overlap between two repertoires was calculated by dividing the number of shared unique clonotypes by the size of the smaller repertoire. Richness of each repertoire was evaluated using RTK rarefaction, the Chao1 estimator, and Recon v2.1 estimates of unobserved clonotypes. Generation probabilities for all TCRbeta clonotypes obtained by the gDNA method from a handful of donors were computed using OLGA. In its TCRdb copy, this immuneACCESS table keeps in-frame sequences only and misses some clones. Where compared with another copy, unresolved V genes explain less than half of these, and the others have no known cause. V, J and clone size are those of that table, while D and trimming were read from the DNA. The sample table records approximately 2,300,000 clones; approximately 90% of these occur just once. Of the sample, approximately 0.4% falls within the top ten clones.

Donors were healthy HIV-negative adults with no recently reported acute infections or vaccinations. Every donor was a Caucasian adult residing in Nashville, Tennessee, USA. Magnetic negative selection was used to enrich CD4+ T cells, after which naive cells were positively selected on CD45RA and the negative fraction became the memory subset. Blood was collected by leukapheresis, and PBMCs were isolated by Ficoll-Histopaque density gradient centrifugation and then cryopreserved in liquid nitrogen vapor phase. Analytical flow cytometry was used to check the purity and quantity of every magnetically sorted T cell population. Each sorted fraction had its genomic DNA isolated and then quantified by UV absorbance on a Nanodrop 2000c. The germline V gene supplies CDR1 SQVTM and CDR2 ANQGSEA. Trimmed from V: 4 bases; trimmed from J: 4 bases; junction bases lacking a gene match: 13. Inclusive of the bounding cysteine and phenylalanine, the CDR3 is 16 residues long. Of the read, only the CDR3 DNA is kept; its 48 bases are in frame from base 1.

This record belongs to a study of shared clonotypes between healthy human individuals (dated by TCRdb to 2020 to 2021). In the study overall: Two women and a few men aged 18 to 49 years were included in the cohort. Per donor, three plates each were used for CD4 naive and CD4 memory, two for CD8 naive, and one for CD8 memory. Blood TCR repertoires of about five healthy adults were deeply sequenced to estimate repertoire size and the extent of clonotype sharing between individuals. Different laboratories and diverse techniques were used to prepare libraries and sequence TCR repertoires, to increase sequencing depth and limit assay-specific biases. Each donor's leukapheresis produced roughly between roughly 0.85 and 9.5 billion PBMCs. Overall study results and their limits: Rarefaction of sorted-subset datasets indicated incomplete sequencing despite the large sequencing depth. Only blood was sampled, and tissue TCR repertoires likely differ from those in blood. Pairwise subsampling indicated that sequencing depth was expected to affect the degree of clonotype sharing among donors. When several donors were compared, the shared fraction of clonotypes was 5% to 6.5% for naive CD4, about 4% for naive CD8, roughly 2.5% for memory CD4, and roughly 0.4% for memory CD8. Estimated clonotype richness was generally larger for naive than for memory subsets. Higher generation probabilities were observed for clonotypes shared by all four sorted-subset donors than for non-shared clonotypes. Because the study included a small number of donors, the genetic and exposure-history diversity represented was limited.

The chain was built from TRBV29-1 and TRBJ2-7, and 10 bases in between align with TRBD1. Source material: naive CD4+ T cells from PBMCs. The cell subset or site label here, explained by the study, means: CD45RA+ positively selected. This clonotype originated in a man aged 18 to 29 in good health. Some clones in this sample may be carry-over from other donors' samples. At the DNA level, the sequence is TGCAGCGTTGCAGGGCGACAGGGGGCTTTCGAGTACGAGCAGTACTTC. Its protein is CSVAGRQGAFEYEQYF.